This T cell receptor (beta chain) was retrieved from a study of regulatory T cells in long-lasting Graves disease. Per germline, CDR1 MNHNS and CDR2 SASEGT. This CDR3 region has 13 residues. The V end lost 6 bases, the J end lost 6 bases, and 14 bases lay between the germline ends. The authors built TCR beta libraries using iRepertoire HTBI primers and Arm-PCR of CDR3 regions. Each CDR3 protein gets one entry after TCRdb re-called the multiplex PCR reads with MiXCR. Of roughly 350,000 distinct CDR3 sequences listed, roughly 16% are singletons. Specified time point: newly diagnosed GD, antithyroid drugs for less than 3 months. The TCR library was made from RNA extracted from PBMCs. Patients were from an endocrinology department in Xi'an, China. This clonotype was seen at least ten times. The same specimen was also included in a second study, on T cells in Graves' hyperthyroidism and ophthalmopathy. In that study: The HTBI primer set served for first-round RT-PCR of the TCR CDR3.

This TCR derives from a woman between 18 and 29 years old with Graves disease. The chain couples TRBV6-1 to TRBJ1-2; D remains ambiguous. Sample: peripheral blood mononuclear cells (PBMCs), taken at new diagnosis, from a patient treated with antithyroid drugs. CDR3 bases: TGTGCCAGCAGACAAGGATCCTCGGATGGCTACACCTTC. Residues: CASRQGSSDGYTF.